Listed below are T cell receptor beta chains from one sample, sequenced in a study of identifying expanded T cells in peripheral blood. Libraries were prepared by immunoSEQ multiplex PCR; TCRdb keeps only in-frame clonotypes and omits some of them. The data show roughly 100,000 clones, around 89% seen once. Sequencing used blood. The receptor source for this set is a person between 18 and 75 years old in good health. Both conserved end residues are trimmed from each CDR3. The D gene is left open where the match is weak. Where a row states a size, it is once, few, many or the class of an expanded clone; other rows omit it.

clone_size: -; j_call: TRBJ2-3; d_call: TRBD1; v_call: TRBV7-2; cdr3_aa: ASSLSGGGTQY
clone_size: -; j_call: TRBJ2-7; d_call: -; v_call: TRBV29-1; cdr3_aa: SVGGGYEQY
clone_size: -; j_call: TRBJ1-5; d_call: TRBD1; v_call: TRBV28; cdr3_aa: ASSSGTGVFNQPQH
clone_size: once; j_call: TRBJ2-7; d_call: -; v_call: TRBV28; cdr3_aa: ASSLDGYEQY
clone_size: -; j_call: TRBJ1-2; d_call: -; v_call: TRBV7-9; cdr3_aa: ASSAIDKGYGYT
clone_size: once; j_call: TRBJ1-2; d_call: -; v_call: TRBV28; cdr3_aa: ASSLGGNKYGYT
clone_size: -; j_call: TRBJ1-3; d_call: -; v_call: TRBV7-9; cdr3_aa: ASSVGTGGNTIY
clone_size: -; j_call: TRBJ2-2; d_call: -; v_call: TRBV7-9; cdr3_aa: ASSLVRKQEWNTGELF
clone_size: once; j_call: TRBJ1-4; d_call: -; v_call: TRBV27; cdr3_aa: ASSPRWGRNEKLF
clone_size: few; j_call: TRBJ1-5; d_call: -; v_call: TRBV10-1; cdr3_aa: ASSEAIRAPQH
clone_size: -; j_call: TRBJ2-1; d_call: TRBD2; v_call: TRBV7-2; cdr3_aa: ASSFGLAGGPDEQF
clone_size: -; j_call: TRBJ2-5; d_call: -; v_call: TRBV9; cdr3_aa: ASGGEETQY
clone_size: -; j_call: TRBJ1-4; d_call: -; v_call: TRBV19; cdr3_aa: ASTRLPTNEKLF
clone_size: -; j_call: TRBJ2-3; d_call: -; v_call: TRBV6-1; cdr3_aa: ASSKDSRGLATDTQY
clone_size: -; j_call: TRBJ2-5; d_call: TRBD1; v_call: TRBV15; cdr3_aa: ATSWASGGQETQY
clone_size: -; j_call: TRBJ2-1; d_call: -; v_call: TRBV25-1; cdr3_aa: ASTAEHYNEQF
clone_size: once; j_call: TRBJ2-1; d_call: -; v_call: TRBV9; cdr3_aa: ASSVGRDVDVHEQF
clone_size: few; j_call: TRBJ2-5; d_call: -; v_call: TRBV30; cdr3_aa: AWSVRGNQETQY
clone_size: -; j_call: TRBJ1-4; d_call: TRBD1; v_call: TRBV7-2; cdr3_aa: ASSWDRANEKLF
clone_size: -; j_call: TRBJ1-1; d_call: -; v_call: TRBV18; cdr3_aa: ASSPIEGRGNTEAF
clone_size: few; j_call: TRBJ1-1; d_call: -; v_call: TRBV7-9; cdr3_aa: ASSFQGNTEAF
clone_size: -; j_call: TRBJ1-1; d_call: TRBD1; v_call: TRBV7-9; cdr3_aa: ASSSGQGNTEAF
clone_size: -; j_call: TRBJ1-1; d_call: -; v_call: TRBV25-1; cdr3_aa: ASRGGPNTEAF
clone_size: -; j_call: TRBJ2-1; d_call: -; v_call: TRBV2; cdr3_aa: ASVSGTTREQF
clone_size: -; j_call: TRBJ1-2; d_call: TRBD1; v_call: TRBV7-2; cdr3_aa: ASSLVWDRANYGYT
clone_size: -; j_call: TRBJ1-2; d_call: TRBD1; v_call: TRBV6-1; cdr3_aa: ASSETPGQGSYT
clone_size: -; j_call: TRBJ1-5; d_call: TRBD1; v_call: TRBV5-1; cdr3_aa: ASSLRTGADQPQH
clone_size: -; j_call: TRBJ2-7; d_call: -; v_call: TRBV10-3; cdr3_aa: AISGSTESYEQY
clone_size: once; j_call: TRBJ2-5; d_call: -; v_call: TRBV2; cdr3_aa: ASSWASLQGGETQY
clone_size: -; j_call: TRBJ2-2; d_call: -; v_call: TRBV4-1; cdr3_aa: ASSQQRANTGELF
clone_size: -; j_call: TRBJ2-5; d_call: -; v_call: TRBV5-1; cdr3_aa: ASSSLRAQETQY
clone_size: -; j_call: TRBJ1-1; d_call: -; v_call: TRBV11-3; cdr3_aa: ASSRTMNTEAF
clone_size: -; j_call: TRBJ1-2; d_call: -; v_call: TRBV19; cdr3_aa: ASSVQIYGYT
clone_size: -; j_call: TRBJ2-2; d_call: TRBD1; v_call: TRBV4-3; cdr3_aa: ASSRGTGVNTGELF
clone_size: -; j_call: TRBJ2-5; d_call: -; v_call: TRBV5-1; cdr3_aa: ASSLVAEETQY
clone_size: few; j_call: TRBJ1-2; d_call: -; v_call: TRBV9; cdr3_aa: ASSVERGQPGYGYT
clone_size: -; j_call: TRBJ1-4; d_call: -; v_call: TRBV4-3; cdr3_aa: ASSQELPATNEKLF
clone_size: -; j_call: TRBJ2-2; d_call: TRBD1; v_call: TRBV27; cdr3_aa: ASGGDRERGTGELF
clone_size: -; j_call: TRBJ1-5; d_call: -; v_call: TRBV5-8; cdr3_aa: ASSSDKSNQPQH
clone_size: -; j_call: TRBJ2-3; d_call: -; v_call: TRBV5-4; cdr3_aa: ASSPPRTDTQY
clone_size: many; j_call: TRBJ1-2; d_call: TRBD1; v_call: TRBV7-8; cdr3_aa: ASSTGRGPNYGYT
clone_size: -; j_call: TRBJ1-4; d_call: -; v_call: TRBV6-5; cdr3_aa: ASRESATNEKLF
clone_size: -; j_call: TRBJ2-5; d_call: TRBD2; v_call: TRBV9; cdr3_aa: ASSLGLAGAGETQY
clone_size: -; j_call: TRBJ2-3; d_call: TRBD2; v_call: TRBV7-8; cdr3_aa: ASRIRAGINVADTQY